A selection of T cell receptor beta chains follows, all from one sample in a study of blood T cell repertoires in COVID-19. Libraries were prepared by immunoSEQ multiplex PCR; TCRdb keeps only in-frame clonotypes and omits some of them. Of 380,000 or so clones detected, about four fifths appear once; the ten largest clones hold more than 0.95%. The material sequenced was peripheral blood. The receptors shown here come from a human donor with acute or convalescent COVID-19. The donor label of this sample is uncertain. Each CDR3 is given with its conserved first and last residue. Fields, in order: D gene, J gene, clone size, V gene, CDR3 protein, CDR3 DNA. The D gene is left open where the match is weak. For some rows the clone size is stated as once, few or many, or as a class when expanded; others skip it.

>TRBD1|TRBJ1-5|few|TRBV4-1
CASSSTGGSNQPQHF
TGCGCCAGCAGCTCGACAGGGGGAAGCAATCAGCCCCAGCATTTT
>-|TRBJ2-7|once|TRBV18
CASSVGKGAYEQYF
TGTGCCAGCTCCGTGGGGAAGGGGGCCTACGAGCAGTACTTC
>-|TRBJ2-7|once|TRBV3-1/TRBV3-2
CASSLARGVSSYEQYF
TGTGCCAGCAGCCTCGCTCGAGGAGTAAGCTCCTACGAGCAGTACTTC
>-|TRBJ2-5|-|TRBV6-5
CASSYSKGGTSGTQYF
TGTGCCAGCAGTTACTCGAAAGGGGGTACATCGGGGACCCAGTACTTC
>TRBD2|TRBJ2-3|-|TRBV5-1
CASSYERGPTDTQYF
TGCGCCAGCAGCTACGAGCGGGGGCCCACAGATACGCAGTATTTT
>-|TRBJ1-2|-|TRBV5-1
CASSWEQGTGYGYTF
TGCGCCAGCAGCTGGGAACAGGGTACGGGCTATGGCTACACCTTC
>-|TRBJ1-2|-|TRBV18
CASSPLEAVYGYTF
TGTGCCAGCTCACCTTTAGAGGCGGTTTATGGCTACACCTTC
>TRBD1|TRBJ1-2|-|TRBV5-1
CASSWDGDRRYGYTF
TGCGCCAGCAGCTGGGACGGGGACAGACGCTATGGCTACACCTTC
>-|TRBJ1-2|-|TRBV20-1
CSARTGPGYTF
TGCAGTGCTCGTACAGGGCCTGGCTACACCTTC
>TRBD2|TRBJ2-1|-|TRBV5-1
CASSLLSGRIRNEQFF
TGCGCCAGCAGCTTGCTTAGCGGGAGGATCCGGAATGAGCAGTTCTTC
>-|TRBJ1-1|once|TRBV5-1
CASSLGGPEAFF
TGCGCCAGCAGCTTGGGTGGCCCTGAAGCTTTCTTT
>-|TRBJ2-7|once|TRBV27
CASTPGGPFLSYEQYF
TGTGCCAGCACCCCCGGAGGGCCTTTCCTCTCCTACGAGCAGTACTTC
>-|TRBJ2-3|-|TRBV19
CASSIGAGGTDTQYF
TGTGCCAGTAGTATAGGCGCAGGGGGCACAGATACGCAGTATTTT
>-|TRBJ2-5|-|TRBV5-4
CASSPGQTQETQYF
TGTGCCAGCAGCCCAGGACAAACCCAAGAGACCCAGTACTTC
>TRBD2|TRBJ2-7|-|TRBV15
CATSGGSGYEQYF
TGTGCCACCAGCGGCGGGAGCGGGTACGAGCAGTACTTC
>-|TRBJ1-1|-|TRBV4-1
CASSQPRGGGPNTEAFF
TGCGCCAGCAGCCAACCCCGCGGGGGGGGCCCGAACACTGAAGCTTTCTTT
>TRBD2|TRBJ2-1|-|TRBV6-1
CASNEGTSGLSYNEQFF
TGTGCCAGCAATGAGGGGACTAGCGGCCTCTCCTACAATGAGCAGTTCTTC
>-|TRBJ2-7|-|TRBV28
CASSLGGVSSYEQYF
TGTGCCAGCAGTTTAGGCGGGGTCAGCTCCTACGAGCAGTACTTC
>TRBD1|TRBJ1-5|-|TRBV4-1
CASSRSSGGGQPQHF
TGCGCCAGCAGCCGGAGCTCAGGGGGCGGACAGCCCCAGCATTTT